Below, 26 T cell receptor beta chains from the same sample are listed, as sequenced in a study of monozygotic twins with inflammatory bowel disease. Each CDR3 protein gets one entry in TCRdb, which reprocessed the 5' RACE reads and gives no DNA. Recorded for this sample: over 100,000 distinct CDR3 sequences. Sequencing used blood. These receptors were collected from a human donor with ulcerative colitis or Crohn's disease, or a healthy co-twin of an affected twin (not recorded which).

The chain joins TRBV9 to TRBJ2-3; there is no DNA to check the TCRdb D call of TRBD1. CDR3 length: 15 amino acids. From germline, CDR1 is SGDLS and CDR2 YYNGEE. This chain's CDR3 is CASSIWGGGTDTQYF.

The CDR3 spells CASSYSSGRTEAFF. The chain employs TRBV6-6 and TRBJ1-1. Looked up from germline, CDR1 is MNHNY and CDR2 is SVGAGI (reference sequence). This CDR3 spans 14 amino acids.

CDR3 protein: CSARNFGTTSYEQYF. This chain links TRBV20-1 with TRBJ2-7; TCRdb picks TRBD1, but there is no DNA to check that call. The CDR3 is 15 residues long. The germline V gene has CDR1 DFQATT and CDR2 SNEGSKA (reference sequence).

The V and J genes are TRBV4-3 and TRBJ2-1; the D gene TCRdb calls, TRBD2, cannot be checked with no DNA. The germline V gene encodes CDR1 LGHNA and CDR2 YSLEER. There are 19 residues in the CDR3. The CDR3 loop is CASSQGLAGGGSSYNEQFF.

V usage is TRBV24-1 and J usage is TRBJ1-5; TCRdb picks TRBD1, but there is no DNA to check that call. The CDR3 runs 15 residues. Looked up from germline, CDR1 is KGHDR and CDR2 is SFDVKD. The CDR3 spells CATSDLQSGDQPQHF.

The chain uses TRBV7-2 and TRBJ2-7; the D gene TCRdb calls, TRBD1, cannot be checked with no DNA. Looked up from germline, CDR1 is SGHTA and CDR2 is FQGNSA. CDR3 length: 13 amino acids. CDR3 protein: CASSFQGDNEQYF.

The rearrangement joins TRBV3-1 to TRBJ2-1; TCRdb returns TRBD2, unconfirmable since there is no DNA. Germline V gene data show CDR1 as LGHDT and CDR2 as YNNKEL (reference sequence). This CDR3 has 15 residues. CDR3 loop: CASSPQGGSVNEQFF.

CDR3 in amino acids: CASGRGRGLEDGYTF. This chain uses TRBV6-5 with TRBJ1-2; the TRBD1 assignment by TCRdb is unverifiable without DNA. Germline CDR1 reads MNHEY; CDR2 reads SVGAGI. There are 15 residues in the CDR3.

The chain carries TRBV10-3 and TRBJ2-5; with no DNA, the TCRdb D assignment of TRBD1 cannot be verified. This CDR3 comprises 16 residues. The V gene's germline CDR1 is ENHRY and CDR2 SYGVKD. CDR3 loop: CAISAGTVMYQETQYF.

This chain joins TRBV20-1 and TRBJ2-3. CDR3 length: 16 amino acids. Per germline, CDR1 DFQATT and CDR2 SNEGSKA (reference sequence). CDR3 in amino acids: CSARDYGQQPADTQYF.

The chain combines TRBV20-1 with TRBJ2-3; the D gene TCRdb calls, TRBD1, cannot be checked with no DNA. Germline lookup yields CDR1 DFQATT and CDR2 SNEGSKA (reference sequence). The CDR3 is 15 residues long. The CDR3 here is CSAPRQGVGTDTQYF.

The chain joins TRBV5-1 to TRBJ2-1; TCRdb lists TRBD2, though no DNA is available to test this call. This CDR3 is built from 16 residues. The germline gives CDR1 SGHRS, CDR2 YFSETQ. The CDR3 loop is CASSLVYSGGAREQFF. The whole variable domain, remainder taken from reference TRBV5-1 and TRBJ2-1, is KAGVTQTPRYLIKTRGQQVTLSCSPISGHRSVSWYQQTPGQGLQFLFEYFSETQRNKGNFPGRFSGRQFSNSRSEMNVSTLELGDSALYLCASSLVYSGGAREQFFGPGTRLTVL.

This rearrangement joins TRBV18 to TRBJ2-1; TCRdb returns TRBD1, unconfirmable since there is no DNA. Looked up from germline, CDR1 is KGHSH and CDR2 is LQKENI. The CDR3 extends over 17 amino acids. This CDR3 is CASSPPRDRGLLYEQFF.

J is TRBJ1-1 and V is TRBV6-1; TCRdb calls TRBD1, which cannot be checked without DNA. Germline loops: CDR1 MNHNS, CDR2 SASEGT. CDR3 length: 17 amino acids. CDR3 protein: CASSEALTDRGWTEAFF.

The chain joins TRBV20-1 to TRBJ2-7; the D call of TRBD2 rests on TCRdb alone, since no DNA is present to check it. Per germline, CDR1 DFQATT and CDR2 SNEGSKA (reference sequence). This CDR3 contains 13 residues. The CDR3 protein is CSARAPTRGEQYF.

The chain couples TRBV3-1 to TRBJ2-7. This CDR3 is built from 14 residues. Germline-derived CDR1 and CDR2 are LGHDT and YNNKEL (reference sequence). CDR3 sequence reads: CASSQGRASYEQYF.

This CDR3 is CASSFGERETQYF. The chain employs TRBV7-3 and TRBJ2-5; checking the TCRdb D call of TRBD2 is not possible without DNA. Germline CDR1 is SGHTA and CDR2 is FQGTGA. The CDR3 totals 13 residues.

This rearrangement joins TRBV7-2 to TRBJ2-1; with no DNA, the TCRdb D assignment of TRBD1 cannot be verified. The length of the CDR3 is 14 residues. Germline V gene lookup returns CDR1 SGHTA and CDR2 FQGNSA. CDR3 loop: CASSHKTQGNEQFF.

V gene TRBV12-3 or TRBV12-4 combines with J gene TRBJ1-4; the D call of TRBD1 rests on TCRdb alone, since no DNA is present to check it. The CDR3 contains 15 residues. The CDR3 protein is CASSLDRGSNEKLFF.

The chain combines TRBV27 with TRBJ1-4. This CDR3 has 14 amino acids. CDR1 MNHEY and CDR2 SMNVEV come from the germline V gene (reference sequence). This chain's CDR3 is CASKSREFAGKLFF.

The chain combines TRBV7-6 with TRBJ2-7; TCRdb names TRBD2, which stays unverified in the absence of DNA. This CDR3 spans 16 amino acids. The germline CDR1 and CDR2 sequences are SGHVS and FNYEAQ. This chain's CDR3 is CASSLSFRALSYEQYF.

The rearrangement joins TRBV27 to TRBJ1-6. Germline lookup yields CDR1 MNHEY and CDR2 SMNVEV (reference sequence). The CDR3 has 16 residues. CDR3 amino acids: CASSTHTDSYNSPLHF.

The chain uses TRBV5-1 and TRBJ2-3; TCRdb returns TRBD1, unconfirmable since there is no DNA. The CDR3 length is 17 residues. Germline V gene lookup returns CDR1 SGHRS and CDR2 YFSETQ. The CDR3 spells CASSLGGDRREILGQYF.

The gene calls are TRBV7-3 and TRBJ2-6. This CDR3 comprises 14 residues. Germline V gene sequence: CDR1 SGHTA, CDR2 FQGTGA. The CDR3 protein is CASSPDSGANVLTF.

The chain couples TRBV7-2 to TRBJ2-2. This CDR3 comprises 16 residues. Germline V gene lookup returns CDR1 SGHTA and CDR2 FQGNSA. The CDR3 loop reads CASSLPRKANTGELFF.

The chain joins TRBV14 to TRBJ1-5; checking the TCRdb D call of TRBD1 is not possible without DNA. Germline-derived CDR1 and CDR2 are SGHDN and FVKESK. The CDR3 totals 13 residues. Here the CDR3 reads CASSRDSNQPQHF.